The clone carrying this T cell receptor (beta chain) was seen at least ten times. Antigen: not known. The germline CDR1 and CDR2 sequences are SGHVS and FQNEAQ. The CDR3 contains 17 residues. J gave up 4 bases and V 4 bases, and 11 bases lay outside the gene matches. TCRbeta library preparation incorporated unique molecular identifiers. TCRdb reprocessed the PCR reads via MiXCR and lists one record per CDR3 protein. The sample holds more than 3,000 distinct CDR3 sequences, 28% seen once. The data belong to a study of T-cell reconstitution after alpha-beta-depleted transplantation in children. Study-wide points: Some patients owed their high day-60 TCRbeta diversity to surviving recipient T cells and thymic progenitors. Hyperexpanded clones declined; after one year, newly produced T cells mostly supplied diversity. Roughly two months post-transplant, alpha-beta T cells reportedly originated from several hundred graft clones that had expanded.

The chain combines TRBV7-8 with TRBJ2-5; 11 bases line up with TRBD1. This TCR derives from a male patient aged 2-15 years who had a stem cell transplant for acute myeloid leukemia, so the T cells may come from the graft donor. This specimen consisted of PBMCs, mostly from graft donor cells, obtained 60 days after TCRalphabeta/CD19-depleted stem cell transplant. The chain's CDR3 is CASSSGTGGMGRETQYF. For the CDR3, the DNA is TGTGCCAGCAGCTCTGGGACAGGGGGAATGGGTCGAGAGACCCAGTACTTC.